This T cell receptor beta chain was obtained from a study of early T cells in non-severe SARS-CoV-2 infection (dated by TCRdb to the early 2020s). Context from the whole study: Because TCR sequencing was done on bulk RNA from unsorted whole blood, the alpha and beta chains could not be paired.

The research as a whole found: VDJdb matching was skewed toward anti-spike CD8 responses, so virus-specific expansions were likely underestimated and private and CD4 specificities were missed.

Details on this clonotype: The specificity of this receptor is unknown. Per-base quality was not reported, and no clone a single base away is much larger than it.

The germline V gene sets CDR1 to SQVTM and CDR2 to ANQGSEA. Relative to germline, V is missing 4 bases and J is missing 5 bases, with 10 bases of the junction outside any gene match. The CDR3 has 14 amino acids, counting the end cysteine and phenylalanine. Just CDR3 DNA is preserved here, 42 bases in frame from base 1. The study was a case-control design nested within a healthcare worker cohort in London, UK, with weekly nasopharyngeal swab PCR tests and blood sampling. Healthcare workers were recruited between 23 and 31 March 2020, during the week of the UK lockdown, and were followed weekly for up to 16 weeks. To prepare the library, 5' RACE was applied. The run used a NextSeq 500. Unique molecular identifiers were attached to individual cDNA molecules in the TCR library protocol so that sequencing error and PCR bias could be corrected. TCR alpha and beta chains were both sequenced, and the abundances of alpha and beta sequences in each sample were closely correlated with each other. The paper's data handling went like this. V gene, J gene and CDR3 annotation of TCR sequences was performed with Decombinator V4. Expanded TCRs were defined as changing significantly between any two time points under a Poisson model with p below 0.0001. TCR abundances were normalised to the total number of TCRs sequenced in each sample and reported as counts per million. MAIT TCRs were defined by TRAV1-2 paired with TRAJ12, TRAJ20 or TRAJ33, and iNKT TCRs by TRAV10 paired with TRAJ18. VDJdb, accessed 1 November 2021, was searched for CMV, EBV and SARS-CoV-2 annotated TCRs, with TCRs annotated for multiple antigens excluded. Using fastp at Q25 and MiXCR, TCRdb reprocessed the public reads and kept productive beta chains. Every distinct CDR3 protein forms one entry, paired with its most common genes and DNA. The V and J calls and clone size come from TCRdb's table, not from the authors' own analysis. The sample table shows about 70,000 distinct CDR3 sequences, and approximately 14% are seen once. The ten largest make up approximately 3.8% of the sample.

The specimen comprised whole blood, sampled at baseline. The sequence links TRBV29-1 to TRBJ1-2; 7 bases in the junction line up with TRBD1. The clonotype originates from an adult who was a healthcare worker with PCR-confirmed SARS-CoV-2 infection or an uninfected control (not recorded which). The CDR3 in this case is CSVALDRARYGYTF. The sequenced DNA is TGCAGCGTTGCCTTAGACAGGGCTAGATATGGCTACACCTTC.